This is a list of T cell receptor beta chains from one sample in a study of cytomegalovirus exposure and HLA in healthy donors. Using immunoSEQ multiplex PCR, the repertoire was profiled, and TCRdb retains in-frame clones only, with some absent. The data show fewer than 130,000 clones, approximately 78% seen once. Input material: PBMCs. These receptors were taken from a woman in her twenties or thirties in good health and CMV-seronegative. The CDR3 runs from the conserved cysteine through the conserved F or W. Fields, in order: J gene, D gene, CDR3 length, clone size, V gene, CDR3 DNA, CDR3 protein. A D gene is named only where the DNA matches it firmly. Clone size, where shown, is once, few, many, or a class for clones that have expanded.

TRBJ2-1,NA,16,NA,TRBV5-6,TGTGCCAGCAGCTTGGTTGCGGGGGCCCCGGAGGATGAGCAGTTCTTC,CASSLVAGAPEDEQFF
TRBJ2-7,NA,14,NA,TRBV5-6,TGTGCCAGCAGGGGGGGAGCGGTTCCCTACGAGCAGTACTTC,CASRGGAVPYEQYF
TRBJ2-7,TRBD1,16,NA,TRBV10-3,TGTGCCATCAGTGCTCTACAGGGGGCGATCCACTACGAGCAGTACTTC,CAISALQGAIHYEQYF
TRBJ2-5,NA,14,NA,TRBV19,TGTGCCAGTAGTAATACTAGATACCAAGAGACCCAGTACTTC,CASSNTRYQETQYF
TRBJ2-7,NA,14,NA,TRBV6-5,TGTGCCAGCAGCATCAGGGCAAGCACGTACGAGCAGTACTTC,CASSIRASTYEQYF
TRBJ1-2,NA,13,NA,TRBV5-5,TGTGCCAGCAGCTTTCGCAGAAGATATGGCTACACCTTC,CASSFRRRYGYTF
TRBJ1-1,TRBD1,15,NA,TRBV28,TGTGCCAGCAGGCGGACAGGGGGCCTGAACACTGAAGCTTTCTTT,CASRRTGGLNTEAFF
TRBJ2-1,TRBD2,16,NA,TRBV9,TGTGCCAGCAGCGTAGAAACGGCGGGAGCCTACAATGAGCAGTTCTTC,CASSVETAGAYNEQFF
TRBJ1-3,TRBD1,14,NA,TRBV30,TGTGCCTGGATGCCAGGGGGGCTTGGAAACACCATATATTTT,CAWMPGGLGNTIYF
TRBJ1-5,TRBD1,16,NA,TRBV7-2,TGTGCCAGCAGCTTAGAGGGACAGCTTAGCAATCAGCCCCAGCATTTT,CASSLEGQLSNQPQHF
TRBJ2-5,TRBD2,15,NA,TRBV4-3,TGCGCCAGCAGCCAAGAAAGCGGGGGGGCGGAGACCCAGTACTTC,CASSQESGGAETQYF
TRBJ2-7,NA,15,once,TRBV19,TGTGCCAGTAGTATTGGGGTAACTAGCTCCTACGAGCAGTACTTC,CASSIGVTSSYEQYF
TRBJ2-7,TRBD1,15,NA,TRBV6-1,TGTGCCAGCAGTGTGGTAACAGGGGGCAGCTACGAGCAGTACTTC,CASSVVTGGSYEQYF
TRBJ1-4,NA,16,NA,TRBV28,TGTGCCAGCAGTTTAGAAAGTGGAGGGGAGGGTGAAAAACTGTTTTTT,CASSLESGGEGEKLFF
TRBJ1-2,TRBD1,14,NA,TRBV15,TGTGCCACCAGCTCTCGGGCGACAGGGGGCGGCTACACCTTC,CATSSRATGGGYTF
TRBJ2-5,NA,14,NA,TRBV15,TGTGCCACCAGCCGGACCGGGATTCAAGAGACCCAGTACTTC,CATSRTGIQETQYF
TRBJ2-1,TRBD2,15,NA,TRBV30,TGTGCCTGGAGAAAGAAAACTAGCGGAGCTAATGAGCAGTTCTTC,CAWRKKTSGANEQFF
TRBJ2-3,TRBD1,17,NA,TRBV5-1,TGCGCCAGCAGCTTGGCGCAACCGGGACAGAGCACAGATACGCAGTATTTT,CASSLAQPGQSTDTQYF
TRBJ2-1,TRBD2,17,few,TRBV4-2,TGTGCCAGCAGCCGAACCGGAGGCCTAGCGGGGGGAGGTGAGCAGTTCTTC,CASSRTGGLAGGGEQFF
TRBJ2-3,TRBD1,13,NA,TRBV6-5,TGTGCCAGCAGGGCCGACAGGGATGATACGCAGTATTTT,CASRADRDDTQYF
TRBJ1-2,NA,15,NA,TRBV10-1,TGCGCCAGCAGTGAGCCCCGTCGAGGGCCCGGCGGCTACACCTTC,CASSEPRRGPGGYTF
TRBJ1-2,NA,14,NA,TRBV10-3,TGTGCCATCAGTGAGTCTTCGCAGGGGTTCGGCTACACCTTC,CAISESSQGFGYTF
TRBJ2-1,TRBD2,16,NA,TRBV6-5,TGTGCCAGCAGTTACGGGGTAGCGGGGGGATACAATGAGCAGTTCTTC,CASSYGVAGGYNEQFF
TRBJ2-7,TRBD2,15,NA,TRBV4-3,TGCGCCAGCAGCCACAGACTAGCGGGGAATTACGAGCAGTACTTC,CASSHRLAGNYEQYF
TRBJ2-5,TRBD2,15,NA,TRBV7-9,TGTGCCAGCAGCTTAGGCGGGGGAGGGCAAGAGACCCAGTACTTC,CASSLGGGGQETQYF
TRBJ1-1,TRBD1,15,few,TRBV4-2,TGTGCCAGCAGCCAAGTGGGACAGGGTCTAGCTGAAGCTTTCTTT,CASSQVGQGLAEAFF
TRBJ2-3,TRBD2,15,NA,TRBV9,TGTGCCAGCAGCCCCTTTGCGGGAGCAACAGATACGCAGTATTTT,CASSPFAGATDTQYF
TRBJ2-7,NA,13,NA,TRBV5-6,TGTGCCAGCACCGCTAGCTGGATTTACGAGCAGTACTTC,CASTASWIYEQYF
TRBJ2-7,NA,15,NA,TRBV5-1,TGCGCCAGCAGCCCTCGTTTGGGGGCCTCCTACGAGCAGTACTTC,CASSPRLGASYEQYF
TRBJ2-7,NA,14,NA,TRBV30,TGTGCCTGGAGTGTACTTAGGGGGTGGTACGAGCAGTACTTC,CAWSVLRGWYEQYF
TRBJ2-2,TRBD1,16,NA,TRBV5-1,TGCGCCAGCAGCTCAGGGCAGGGGGCGAACACCGGGGAGCTGTTTTTT,CASSSGQGANTGELFF
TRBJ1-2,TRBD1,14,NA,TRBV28,TGTGCCAGCAGGGGCCAGGGGGTCGCGTATGGCTACACCTTC,CASRGQGVAYGYTF
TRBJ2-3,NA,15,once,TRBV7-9,TGTGCCAGCAGCTTAAGGGAGTTGGGGACAGATACGCAGTATTTT,CASSLRELGTDTQYF
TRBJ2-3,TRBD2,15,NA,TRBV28,TGTGCCAGCAGTTTAGCTGCGGGAGGGCCTGGTACGCAGTATTTT,CASSLAAGGPGTQYF
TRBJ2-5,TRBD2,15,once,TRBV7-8,TGTGCCAGCAGCACGAGGGGGACTAGTTCAGAGACCCAGTACTTC,CASSTRGTSSETQYF
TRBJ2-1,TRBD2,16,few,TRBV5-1,TGCGCCAGCAGCAGTACTAGCGGGAGGGGTAACAATGAGCAGTTCTTC,CASSSTSGRGNNEQFF
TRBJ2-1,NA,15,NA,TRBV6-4,TGTGCCAGCAGTGTATCTCCGACAGGTCCCAATGAGCAGTTCTTC,CASSVSPTGPNEQFF
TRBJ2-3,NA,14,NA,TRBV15,TGTGCCACCAATGGACATTCGGGCACAGATACGCAGTATTTT,CATNGHSGTDTQYF
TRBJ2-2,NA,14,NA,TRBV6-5,TGTGCCAGCAGTTACTCGGCGGCCACCGGGGAGCTGTTTTTT,CASSYSAATGELFF
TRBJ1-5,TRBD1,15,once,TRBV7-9,TGTGCCAGCAGCGCGGGACAGGGGAACAATCAGCCCCAGCATTTT,CASSAGQGNNQPQHF
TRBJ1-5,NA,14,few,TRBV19,TGTGCCAGTAGACGGACGGGAAGCAATCAGCCCCAGCATTTT,CASRRTGSNQPQHF
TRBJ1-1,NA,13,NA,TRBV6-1,TGTGCCAGCAGTGAAGTTTGGGGCCGCAGGAGAGTCTTT,CASSEVWGRRRVF
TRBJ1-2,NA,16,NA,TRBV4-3,TGCGCCAGCAGCCAAGATTCAGGGCAGGGAGGTTATGGCTACACCTTC,CASSQDSGQGGYGYTF
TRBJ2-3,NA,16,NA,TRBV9,TGTGCCAGCAGCGTAACGTACAGCTACACAATAGATACGCAGTATTTT,CASSVTYSYTIDTQYF
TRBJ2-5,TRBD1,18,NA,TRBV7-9,TGTGCCAGCAGCCCTAAGGGGTGGGACAGCAAGGGCCAAGAGACCCAGTACTTC,CASSPKGWDSKGQETQYF
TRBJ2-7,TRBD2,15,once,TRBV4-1,TGCGCCAGCAGCCAAGATGGGGGGGGAACGGGGGAGCAGTACTTC,CASSQDGGGTGEQYF
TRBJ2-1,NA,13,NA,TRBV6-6,TGTGCCAGCACGCGGGACGAGTACAATGAGCAGTTCTTC,CASTRDEYNEQFF
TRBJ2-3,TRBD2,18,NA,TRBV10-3,TGTGCCATCAGTGTCTCCGGGACTAGCGGGGGGGAAGTCGATACGCAGTATTTT,CAISVSGTSGGEVDTQYF
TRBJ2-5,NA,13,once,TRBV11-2,TGTGCCAGCAGCCGACAGTATCTGGAGACCCAGTACTTC,CASSRQYLETQYF
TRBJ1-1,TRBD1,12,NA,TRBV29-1,TGCAGCGCCGGGGACAGCAACACTGAAGCTTTCTTT,CSAGDSNTEAFF
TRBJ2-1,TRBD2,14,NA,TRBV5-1,TGCGCCAGCAGCCCGGGACTAGCGGGAGATGAGCAGTTCTTC,CASSPGLAGDEQFF
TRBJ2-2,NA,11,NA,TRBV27,TGTGCCAGCAGAACCTACGGGGAGCTGTTTTTT,CASRTYGELFF
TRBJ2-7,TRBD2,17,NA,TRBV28,TGTGCCAGCAGTTCTACGACCTTCGGGAGGGCCCCCTACGAGCAGTACTTC,CASSSTTFGRAPYEQYF
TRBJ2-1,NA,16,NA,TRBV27,TGTGCCAGCAGCCGAGGGAGCCTCGGGCCGTACAATGAGCAGTTCTTC,CASSRGSLGPYNEQFF
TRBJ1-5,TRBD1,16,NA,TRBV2,TGTGCCAGCAGGACGACAGGGACGGATCCCAATCAGCCCCAGCATTTT,CASRTTGTDPNQPQHF
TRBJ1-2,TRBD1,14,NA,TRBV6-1,TGTGCCAGCAGTGGGACAGGGCCGGTCTCGGGCTACACCTTC,CASSGTGPVSGYTF
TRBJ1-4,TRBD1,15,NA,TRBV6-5,TGTGCCAGCAGTCCAGAGGGGGCAGCTAATGAAAAACTGTTTTTT,CASSPEGAANEKLFF
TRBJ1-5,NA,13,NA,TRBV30,TGTGCCTGGAGTCCCCAGTACAATCAGCCCCAGCATTTT,CAWSPQYNQPQHF
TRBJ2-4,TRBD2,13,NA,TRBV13,TGTGCCAGCAGCGGGTTCGGGGGGGCCATTCAGTACTTC,CASSGFGGAIQYF
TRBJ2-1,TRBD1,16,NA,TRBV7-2,TGTGCCAGCAGCTCAGGCCGGGACAGGTCCTACAATGAGCAGTTCTTC,CASSSGRDRSYNEQFF